Listed here is a single TCR beta chain. The data are from a study of OX40 agonist ivuxolimab in advanced cancers. Measured with immunoSEQ multiplex PCR; TCRdb has only the in-frame clones, and not every one. The sample carries roughly 80,000 clones, around nine tenths recorded once. Trimming removed 4 bases at V and 8 bases at J, with 21 bases between. Germline V gene data show CDR1 as SGHNT and CDR2 as YYREEE (reference sequence). The CDR3 is 15 amino acids. The V call is TRBV5-4, the J call TRBJ1-2; a weak D match, TRBD1 (5 bases). Here the sequenced sample was CD4+ or CD8+ T cells sorted from blood, taken in a trial of the OX40 agonist ivuxolimab. This clonotype was obtained from an adult with an advanced solid tumor such as melanoma, head and neck, liver or kidney cancer. The CDR3 sequence is CASSRSGTFGRGYTF. The CDR3 coding sequence is TGTGCCAGCAGCCGTTCCGGGACCTTTGGCAGGGGCTACACCTTC.